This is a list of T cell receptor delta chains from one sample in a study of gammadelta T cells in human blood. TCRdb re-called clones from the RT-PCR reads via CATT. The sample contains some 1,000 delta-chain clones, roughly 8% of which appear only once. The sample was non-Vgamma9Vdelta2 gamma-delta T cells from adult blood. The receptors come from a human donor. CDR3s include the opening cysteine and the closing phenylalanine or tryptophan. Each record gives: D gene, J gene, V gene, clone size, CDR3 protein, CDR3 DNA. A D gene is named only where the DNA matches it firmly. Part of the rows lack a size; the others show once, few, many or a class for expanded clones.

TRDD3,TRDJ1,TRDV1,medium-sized,CALGELGTYWGWSGADKLIF,TGTGCTCTTGGGGAACTAGGAACCTACTGGGGATGGTCCGGGGCCGATAAACTCATCTTT
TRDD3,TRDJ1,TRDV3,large,CASTSRLGTGGYWGWTDKLIF,TGTGCCTCTACATCCCGCCTGGGTACTGGGGGATACTGGGGGTGGACCGATAAACTCATCTTT
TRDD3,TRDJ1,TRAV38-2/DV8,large,CAYRSAFDWDTPPKLIF,TGTGCTTATAGGAGCGCGTTTGATTGGGATACGCCGCCCAAACTCATCTTT
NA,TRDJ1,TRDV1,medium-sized,CALGELVFALENLDKLIF,TGTGCTCTTGGGGAACTAGTCTTTGCCCTCGAGAACCTCGATAAACTCATCTTT
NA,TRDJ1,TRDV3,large,CAFGSAERITPSKADKLIF,TGTGCCTTTGGGAGCGCAGAACGAATAACGCCCTCTAAGGCCGATAAACTCATCTTT
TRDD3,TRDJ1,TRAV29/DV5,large,CAASLASPGTGGYHTDKLIF,TGTGCAGCAAGCCTGGCCTCTCCCGGTACTGGGGGATACCACACCGATAAACTCATCTTT
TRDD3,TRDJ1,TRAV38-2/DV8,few,CAFMKHDVGDTPYQYTDKLIF,TGTGCTTTCATGAAGCATGATGTGGGGGATACGCCCTACCAGTACACCGATAAACTCATCTTT
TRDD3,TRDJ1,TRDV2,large,CACDRGDTGTDKLIF,TGTGCCTGTGACAGGGGGGATACGGGCACCGATAAACTCATCTTT
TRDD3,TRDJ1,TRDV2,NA,CACDTVAGPTGGGSDKLIF,TGTGCCTGTGACACCGTAGCCGGTCCTACGGGTGGGGGATCCGATAAACTCATCTTT
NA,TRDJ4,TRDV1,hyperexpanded,CALGAISGRLSSLARPLIF,TGTGCTCTTGGGGCTATCAGTGGAAGATTATCTTCCCTGGCCAGACCCCTGATCTTT